This T cell receptor (beta chain) emerged from a study of OX40 agonist ivuxolimab in advanced cancers. For the study at large: Having had anti-PD-1, anti-PD-L1 or anti-CTLA-4 therapy before was allowed, and roughly 38% had some. Findings and caveats of the study: Averaging showed that CD8+ T cells had more expanded clones than CD4+ did.

Germline V gene sequence: CDR1 SGHNT, CDR2 YYREEE (reference sequence). Deletions cut 2 bases from V and 1 base from J, with 7 bases between. This CDR3 contains 15 residues. This clone was recorded only once. Its antigen is unidentified. The method was immunoSEQ multiplex PCR; TCRdb's version includes in-frame clones alone and lacks a portion of them. Altogether some 70,000 clones are present, 80% being singletons, with the ten largest covering 8.2%. The sequence was obtained from an adult with an advanced solid tumor such as melanoma, head and neck, liver or kidney cancer. This material consisted of CD4+ or CD8+ T cells sorted from blood, taken in a trial of the OX40 agonist ivuxolimab. The chain couples TRBV5-4 to TRBJ2-6; D is undetermined. CDR3 coding DNA: TGTGCCAGCAGCTTTTTAGGGTCTGGGGCCAACGTCCTGACTTTC. It codes for CASSFLGSGANVLTF.